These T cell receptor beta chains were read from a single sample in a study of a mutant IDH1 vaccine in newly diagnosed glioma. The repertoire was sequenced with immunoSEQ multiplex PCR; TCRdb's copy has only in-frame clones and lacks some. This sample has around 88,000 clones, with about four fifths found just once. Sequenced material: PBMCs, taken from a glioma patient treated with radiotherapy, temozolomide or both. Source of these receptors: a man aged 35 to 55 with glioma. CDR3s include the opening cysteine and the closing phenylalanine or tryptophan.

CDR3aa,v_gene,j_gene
CASALVDNEQFF,TRBV2,TRBJ2-1
CASSLLLAGNYEQYF,TRBV14,TRBJ2-7
CASSEVGYGEQYF,TRBV2,TRBJ2-7
CASSVAADSEYGYTF,TRBV9,TRBJ1-2
CASSLGISPSYNEQFF,TRBV5-1,TRBJ2-1
CASSFLADQETQYF,TRBV5-1,TRBJ2-5
CAISKNREPDYGYTF,TRBV10-3,TRBJ1-2
CASSRGTGGLQPQHF,TRBV11-2,TRBJ1-5
CASSFGLNTEAFF,TRBV7-6,TRBJ1-1
CGSSVLQGPYEQYF,TRBV6-1,TRBJ2-7
CASSLRTGLYEQYF,TRBV6-1,TRBJ2-7
CASSSKRHVDTQYF,TRBV4-1,TRBJ2-3
CASSGTDRGRAGNTIYF,TRBV5-6,TRBJ1-3
CSVEDPQRESYNEQFF,TRBV29-1,TRBJ2-1
CASSEFASDLWKTSPSTDTQYF,TRBV6-1,TRBJ2-3
CASSYLAGGSYEQYF,TRBV11-2,TRBJ2-7
CASSQERGDRGLFEQYF,TRBV4-2,NA
CASSLFGTDQPQHF,TRBV28,TRBJ1-5
CASSLGNLAGPSTDTQYF,TRBV11-3,TRBJ2-3
CASSLGISTDTQYF,TRBV5-8,TRBJ2-3
CASSLGLAGGWSYEQYF,TRBV7-8,TRBJ2-7
CASSLGTESYEQYF,TRBV13,TRBJ2-7
CASSGRDRVPRGYTF,TRBV5-1,TRBJ1-2
CASSLEPGTSGRSVTQYF,TRBV7-2,TRBJ2-5
CAWGQGAGEQYF,TRBV30,TRBJ2-7
CASSMPFGINNQPQHF,TRBV19,TRBJ1-5
CAISTDRGNSPLHF,TRBV10-3,TRBJ1-6
CASSATTGSNTEAFF,TRBV19,TRBJ1-1
CASSQTGEYEQYF,TRBV4-2,TRBJ2-7
CASSPGLSSTDTQYF,TRBV7-2,TRBJ2-3
CASSFQLQEYF,TRBV28,TRBJ2-7
CASSLMVAGAQETQYF,TRBV7-6,TRBJ2-5
CASSPTSGGETQYF,TRBV7-7,TRBJ2-5
CASSQAGVAGATGDTQYF,TRBV10-1,TRBJ2-3
CASSPVVGSSGNTIYF,TRBV5-1,TRBJ1-3
CASSQSMGPVGYTF,TRBV23-1,TRBJ1-2
CASSPLPTGGPYGYTF,TRBV18,TRBJ1-2
CASSGIRVNSGTGELFF,TRBV7-6,TRBJ2-2
CASSTRQGRSGANVLTF,TRBV19,TRBJ2-6
CASSLGVALSSYEQYF,TRBV5-4,TRBJ2-7
CATSRSRGQGPEKLFF,TRBV15,TRBJ1-4
CASSQDTPGSNEQFF,TRBV4-3,TRBJ2-1
CSVASGGGKQYF,TRBV29-1,TRBJ2-7
CASSHAWDPYEQYF,TRBV7-8,TRBJ2-7
CASSGSSSNEQFF,TRBV2,TRBJ2-1
CASSLGGRSEQFF,TRBV28,TRBJ2-1